The 11 T cell receptor beta chains given below trace back to one sample, sequenced in a study of T cell repertoires in cytomegalovirus infection. TCRdb reanalysed the reads using MiXCR and keeps one entry per CDR3 protein. The sample gives hundreds of thousands of distinct CDR3 sequences, 35% of which show up once; under 3.5% is in the top ten. Sequencing was carried out using PBMCs. These receptors came from a human donor in good health (CMV status not recorded). Some clones in this sample may be carry-over from other donors' samples.

CDR3 nucleotide sequence: TGCAGTGCTAACGCAGCGGGGCGCCACGAGCAGTACTTC. Residues: CSANAAGRHEQYF. V usage is TRBV20-1 and J usage is TRBJ2-7; TRBD2 matches at 7 bases. This CDR3 is built from 13 residues. Germline values: CDR1 DFQATT, CDR2 SNEGSKA (reference sequence). The ends lost 4 bases at V and 5 bases at J; junction bases unmatched: 8.

Details on this clonotype: The CDR3 does not close with the conserved phenylalanine or tryptophan, likely indicating a read error. The chain is built from TRBV28 and TRBJ1-1, with D perhaps matching TRBD1 (6 bases). The CDR3 length is 15 residues. Germline V gene lookup returns CDR1 MDHEN and CDR2 SYDVKM. V was pared by 5 bases and J by 0 bases, with 13 bases between. The CDR3 protein is CASSPRGALNTEAFL. The DNA of the CDR3 is TGTGCCAGCAGTCCACGGGGGGCTCTGAACACTGAAGCTTTCTTG.

Notes on this clonotype: The junction and the germline gene differ at one end; a read error may be behind it. The chain combines TRBV7-9 with TRBJ2-1; possible D gene TRBD1, 6 bases. Germline V CDR1 and CDR2: SEHNR, FQNEAQ (reference sequence). This CDR3 is built from 24 residues. The CDR3 nucleotides are TGTGCCAGGAGCTCTATCACCGGGACATCCCAGACGGCCAGCATTTGGATCCTCTACAATGAGCAGTTCTTC. It codes for CARSSITGTSQTASIWILYNEQFF.

Turning to this clonotype: This may arise from a read error, as a much more abundant clone is one base away. The chain employs TRBV27 and TRBJ2-3, with D perhaps matching TRBD1 (6 bases). Trimming took 6 bases from V and 6 from J, leaving 13 bases between them. Germline V gives CDR1 MNHEY, CDR2 SMNVEV (reference sequence). This CDR3 comprises 13 residues. The CDR3 loop is CASSLGTFDTQYF. The CDR3, as DNA: TGTGCCAGCAGCTTAGGGACATTCGATACGCAGTATTTT.

This chain links TRBV5-8 with TRBJ2-1; 7 bases are shared with TRBD2. Looked up from germline, CDR1 is SGHTS and CDR2 is YDEGEE. V lost 2 bases, J lost 4 bases, and 6 bases stayed unmatched. The CDR3 length is 15 residues. The CDR3 here is CASSLAGYGYNEQFF. CDR3 nucleotide sequence: TGTGCCAGCAGCTTAGCGGGGTATGGGTACAATGAGCAGTTCTTC.

As to this clonotype: Sequence at one end of the junction differs from germline and may be a read error. This chain links TRBV4-2 with TRBJ2-7, with D uncertain. The CDR3 spans 15 residues. Germline loops: CDR1 LGHNA, CDR2 YNFKEQ. CDR3 sequence reads: CASIQGLSSSYEQYF. CDR3 DNA: TGTGCCAGCATCCAAGGCCTTTCTAGCTCCTACGAGCAGTACTTC.

The chain is built from TRBV6-1 and TRBJ2-7; weak D call: TRBD2 (6 bases). The V and J ends lost 3 bases and 6 bases respectively, with 18 bases between them. CDR1 MNHNS and CDR2 SASEGT come from the germline V gene. This CDR3 region has 15 residues. This chain's CDR3 is CASSEAVSGGREQYF. The CDR3 bases are TGTGCCAGCAGTGAGGCGGTCTCAGGAGGGCGCGAGCAGTACTTC.

In this sample, this clonotype turned up many times. The V gene is TRBV7-6, the J gene TRBJ1-5; D may be TRBD1 (5 bases). The germline V gene has CDR1 SGHVS and CDR2 FNYEAQ. The CDR3 sequence is 15 residues long. V dropped 2 bases and J dropped 3 bases, with 11 bases sitting between them. The CDR3 DNA reads as TGTGCCAGCAGCTTATATCAGGGCCACAATCAGCCCCAGCATTTT. Amino acids: CASSLYQGHNQPQHF. Full variable domain (rest looked up from reference TRBV7-6 and TRBJ1-5): GAGVSQSPRYKVTKRGQDVALRCDPISGHVSLYWYRQALGQGPEFLTYFNYEAQQDKSGLPNDRFSAERPEGSISTLTIQRTEQRDSAMYRCASSLYQGHNQPQHFGDGTRLSIL.

The J gene is TRBJ1-2, the V gene TRBV28; D remains ambiguous. The germline CDR1 and CDR2 sequences are MDHEN and SYDVKM. The CDR3 has 15 residues. V dropped 5 bases and J dropped 4 bases, with 17 bases sitting between them. CDR3 region: CASSPLILGPYGYTF. The CDR3, as DNA: TGTGCCAGCAGTCCTCTTATTTTAGGGCCCTATGGCTACACCTTC.

V usage is TRBV12-3 or TRBV12-4 and J usage is TRBJ1-1; 8 nucleotides agree with TRBD1. Trimming took 6 bases from V and 3 from J; bases not matched to a gene: 3. The CDR3 runs to 13 residues. The CDR3 sequence: CASRRQGHTEAFF. In DNA, the CDR3 is TGTGCCAGCAGGAGACAGGGGCACACTGAAGCTTTCTTT.

Remarks on this clonotype: This likely comes from a read error, as the CDR3 has no conserved phenylalanine or tryptophan at its end. V and J are TRBV7-2 and TRBJ2-1; 8 nucleotides match TRBD2. The V gene end was trimmed by 1 base and the J gene end by 7 bases; junction bases not matched to a gene: 9. In germline, CDR1 is SGHTA, CDR2 FQGNSA. The CDR3 spans 16 residues. The CDR3 here is CASSLVTGGAENEQFC. In DNA, the CDR3 is TGTGCCAGCAGCTTAGTAACGGGGGGGGCGGAGAATGAGCAGTTCTGC.